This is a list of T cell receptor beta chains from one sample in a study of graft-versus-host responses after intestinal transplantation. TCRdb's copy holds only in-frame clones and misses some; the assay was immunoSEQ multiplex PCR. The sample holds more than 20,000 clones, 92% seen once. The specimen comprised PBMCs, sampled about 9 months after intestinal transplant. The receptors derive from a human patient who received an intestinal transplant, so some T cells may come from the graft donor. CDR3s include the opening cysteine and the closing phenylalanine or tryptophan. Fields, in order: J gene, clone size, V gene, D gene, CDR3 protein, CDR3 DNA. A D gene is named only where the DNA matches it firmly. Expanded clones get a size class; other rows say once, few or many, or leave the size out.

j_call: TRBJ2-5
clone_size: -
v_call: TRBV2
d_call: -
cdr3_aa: CASSEKSGTPFRETQYF
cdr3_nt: TGTGCCAGCAGTGAAAAATCCGGGACTCCCTTTAGGGAGACCCAGTACTTC

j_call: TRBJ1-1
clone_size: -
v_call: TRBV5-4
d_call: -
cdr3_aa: CASTPGVGKDGEAFF
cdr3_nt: TGTGCCAGCACCCCAGGGGTGGGGAAAGACGGTGAAGCTTTCTTT

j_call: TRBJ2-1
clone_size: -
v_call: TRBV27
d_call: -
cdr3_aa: CASSLEWAGTYNEQFF
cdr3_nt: TGTGCCAGCAGTTTAGAGTGGGCGGGCACCTACAATGAGCAGTTCTTC

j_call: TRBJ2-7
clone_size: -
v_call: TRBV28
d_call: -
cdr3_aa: CASSSYGQTHEQYF
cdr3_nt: TGTGCCAGCAGTTCATATGGACAGACCCACGAGCAGTACTTC

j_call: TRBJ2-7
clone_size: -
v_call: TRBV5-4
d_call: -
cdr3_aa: CASSYNTGYEQYF
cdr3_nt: TGTGCCAGCAGCTACAACACAGGTTACGAGCAGTACTTC

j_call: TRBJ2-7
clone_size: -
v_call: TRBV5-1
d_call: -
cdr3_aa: CASSLLDFRSSYEQYF
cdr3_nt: TGCGCCAGCAGCTTGCTGGACTTCCGGAGTTCCTACGAGCAGTACTTC

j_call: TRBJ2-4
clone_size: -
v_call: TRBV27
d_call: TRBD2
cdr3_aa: CANSLSPLLTSGENIQYF
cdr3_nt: TGTGCCAACAGTTTATCTCCCCTCCTTACTAGCGGGGAAAACATTCAGTACTTC

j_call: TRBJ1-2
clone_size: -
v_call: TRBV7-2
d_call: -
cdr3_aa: CASSLSPNYGYTF
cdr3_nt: TGTGCCAGCAGCTTATCCCCTAACTATGGCTACACCTTC

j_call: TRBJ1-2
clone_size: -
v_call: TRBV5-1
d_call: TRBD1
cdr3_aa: CASSSGQGAPLGYTF
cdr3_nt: TGCGCCAGCAGCTCAGGACAGGGGGCCCCGCTTGGCTACACCTTC

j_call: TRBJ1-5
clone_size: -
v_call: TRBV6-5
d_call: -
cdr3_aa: CASSSFSNQPQHF
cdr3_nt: TGTGCCAGCAGTTCCTTTAGCAATCAGCCCCAGCATTTT

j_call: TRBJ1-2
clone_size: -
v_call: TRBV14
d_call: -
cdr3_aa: CASSMGRGLYGYTF
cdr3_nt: TGTGCCAGCAGCATGGGCAGAGGCCTCTATGGCTACACCTTC

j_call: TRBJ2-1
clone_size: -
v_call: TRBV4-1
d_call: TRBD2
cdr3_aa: CASSQAPNELAGDNEQFF
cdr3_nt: TGCGCCAGCAGCCAAGCCCCAAACGAACTAGCGGGAGACAATGAGCAGTTCTTC

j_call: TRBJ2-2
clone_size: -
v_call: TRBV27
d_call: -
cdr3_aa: CASSLETGTLNTGELFF
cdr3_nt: TGTGCCAGCAGTTTAGAAACTGGGACACTGAACACCGGGGAGCTGTTTTTT

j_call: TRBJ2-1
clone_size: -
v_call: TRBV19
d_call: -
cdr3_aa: CASSIDIASSYNEQFF
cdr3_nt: TGTGCCAGTAGTATCGACATTGCGAGCTCCTACAATGAGCAGTTCTTC

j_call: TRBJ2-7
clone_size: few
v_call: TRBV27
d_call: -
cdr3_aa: CASKTGTASYEQYF
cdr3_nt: TGTGCCAGCAAGACCGGGACGGCTTCCTACGAGCAGTACTTC

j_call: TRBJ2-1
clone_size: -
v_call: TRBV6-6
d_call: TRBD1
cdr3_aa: CASNLGQGNLYNEQFF
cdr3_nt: TGTGCCAGCAACCTCGGACAGGGCAACCTCTACAATGAGCAGTTCTTC

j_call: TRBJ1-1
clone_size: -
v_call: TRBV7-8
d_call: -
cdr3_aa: CASSLGAVQNTEAFF
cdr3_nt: TGTGCCAGCAGCTTGGGGGCCGTCCAGAACACTGAAGCTTTCTTT

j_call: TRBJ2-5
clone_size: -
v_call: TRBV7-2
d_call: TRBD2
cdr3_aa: CASSSAGVWETQYF
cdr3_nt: TGTGCCAGCAGCTCAGCGGGAGTGTGGGAGACCCAGTACTTC

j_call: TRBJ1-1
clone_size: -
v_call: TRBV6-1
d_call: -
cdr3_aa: CASSQGRTEAFF
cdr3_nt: TGTGCCAGCAGTCAGGGGAGGACTGAAGCTTTCTTT

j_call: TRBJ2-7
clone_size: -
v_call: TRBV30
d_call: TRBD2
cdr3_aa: CAWTPSGRASYEQYF
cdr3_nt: TGTGCCTGGACTCCTAGCGGGAGGGCGTCCTACGAGCAGTACTTC

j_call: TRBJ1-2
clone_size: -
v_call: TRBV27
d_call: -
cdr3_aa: CAGSFDGNYGYTF
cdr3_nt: TGTGCCGGCAGTTTCGACGGGAACTATGGCTACACCTTC

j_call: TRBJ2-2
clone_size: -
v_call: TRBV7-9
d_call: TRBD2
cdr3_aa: CASSFAVAGGTGELFF
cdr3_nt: TGTGCCAGCAGCTTTGCAGTAGCGGGAGGCACCGGGGAGCTGTTTTTT

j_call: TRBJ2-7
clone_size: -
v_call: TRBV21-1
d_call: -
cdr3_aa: CASSPGTGDTYEQYF
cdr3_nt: TGTGCCAGCAGCCCCGGGACAGGGGATACCTACGAGCAGTACTTC

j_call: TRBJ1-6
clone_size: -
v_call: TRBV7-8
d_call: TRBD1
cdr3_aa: CASSDWTGTNSPLHF
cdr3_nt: TGTGCCAGCAGCGACTGGACAGGGACCAATTCACCCCTCCACTTT

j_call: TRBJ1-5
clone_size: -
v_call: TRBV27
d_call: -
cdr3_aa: CASASGPSSNQPQHF
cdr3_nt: TGTGCCAGTGCAAGCGGACCGTCGAGCAATCAGCCCCAGCATTTT

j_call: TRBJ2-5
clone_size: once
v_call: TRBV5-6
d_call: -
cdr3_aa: CASSFPPQETQYF
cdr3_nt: TGTGCCAGCAGCTTCCCTCCCCAAGAGACCCAGTACTTC

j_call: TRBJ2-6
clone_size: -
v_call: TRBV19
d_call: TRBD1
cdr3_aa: CASSRRTGISGANVLTF
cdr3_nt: TGTGCCAGTAGTCGCAGGACAGGGATCTCTGGGGCCAACGTCCTGACTTTC

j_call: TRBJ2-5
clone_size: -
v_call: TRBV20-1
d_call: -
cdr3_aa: CSGTEETQYF
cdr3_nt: TGCAGTGGGACGGAAGAGACCCAGTACTTC

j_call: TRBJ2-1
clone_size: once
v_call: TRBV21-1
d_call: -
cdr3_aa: CASSKTSRGEQFF
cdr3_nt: TGTGCCAGCAGCAAGACGTCCAGGGGTGAGCAGTTCTTC

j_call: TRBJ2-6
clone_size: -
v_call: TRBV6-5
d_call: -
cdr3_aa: CASSSRGAGANVLTF
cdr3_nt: TGTGCCAGCAGTTCCAGGGGGGCTGGGGCCAACGTCCTGACTTTC

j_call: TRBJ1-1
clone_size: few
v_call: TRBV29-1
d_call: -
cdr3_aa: CSVTPNTEAFF
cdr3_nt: TGCAGCGTTACACCTAACACTGAAGCTTTCTTT

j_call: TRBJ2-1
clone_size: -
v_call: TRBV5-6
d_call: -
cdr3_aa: CASSFVLYNEQFF
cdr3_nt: TGTGCCAGCAGCTTTGTCCTCTACAATGAGCAGTTCTTC

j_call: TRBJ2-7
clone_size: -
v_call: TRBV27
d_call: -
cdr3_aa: CASSFSVSYEQYF
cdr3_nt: TGTGCCAGCAGCTTTTCAGTATCCTACGAGCAGTACTTC

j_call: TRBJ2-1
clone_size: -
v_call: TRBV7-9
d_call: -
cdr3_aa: CASSLSGGGAPEQFF
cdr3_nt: TGTGCCAGCAGCTTAAGTGGAGGCGGGGCGCCTGAGCAGTTCTTC

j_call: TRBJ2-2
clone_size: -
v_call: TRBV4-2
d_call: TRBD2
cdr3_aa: CASSQDSLAGPPEETGELFF
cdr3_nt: TGTGCCAGCAGCCAAGATAGCCTAGCGGGACCCCCCGAAGAGACCGGGGAGCTGTTTTTT

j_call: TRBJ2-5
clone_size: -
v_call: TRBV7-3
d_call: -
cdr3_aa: CASSLSGDEETQYF
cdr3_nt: TGTGCCAGCAGCTTGAGTGGGGACGAAGAGACCCAGTACTTC

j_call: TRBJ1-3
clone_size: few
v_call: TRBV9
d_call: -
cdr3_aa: CASSVGAYSGNTIYF
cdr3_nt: TGTGCCAGCAGCGTAGGAGCTTACTCTGGAAACACCATATATTTT

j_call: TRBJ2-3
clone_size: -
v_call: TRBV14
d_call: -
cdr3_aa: CASSQDQKGGGTDTQYF
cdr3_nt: TGTGCCAGCAGCCAAGATCAGAAAGGGGGAGGGACAGATACGCAGTATTTT

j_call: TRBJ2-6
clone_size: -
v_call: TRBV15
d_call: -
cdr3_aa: CATSRDLGGLVSSGANVLTF
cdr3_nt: TGTGCCACCAGCAGAGACCTAGGGGGTCTTGTTAGCTCTGGGGCCAACGTCCTGACTTTC

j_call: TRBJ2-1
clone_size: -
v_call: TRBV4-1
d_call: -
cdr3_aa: CASSQDYPMIRHNEQFF
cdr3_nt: TGCGCCAGCAGCCAAGATTACCCCATGATAAGGCACAATGAGCAGTTCTTC

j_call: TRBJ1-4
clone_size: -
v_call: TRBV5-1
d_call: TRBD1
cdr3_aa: CASSARQGRNEKLFF
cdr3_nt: TGCGCCAGCAGCGCTAGACAGGGGAGGAATGAAAAACTGTTTTTT

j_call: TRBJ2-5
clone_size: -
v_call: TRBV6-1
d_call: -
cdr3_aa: CASRRISGTEETQYF
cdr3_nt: TGTGCCAGCAGACGTATTAGCGGGACAGAGGAGACCCAGTACTTC

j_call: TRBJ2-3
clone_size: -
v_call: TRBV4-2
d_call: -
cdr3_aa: CASSQERGREEYTDTQYF
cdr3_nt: TGTGCCAGCAGCCAAGAAAGGGGGCGGGAGGAATACACAGATACGCAGTATTTT

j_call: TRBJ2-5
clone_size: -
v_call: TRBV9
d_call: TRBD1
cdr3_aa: CASSQRDSQETQYF
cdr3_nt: TGTGCCAGCAGCCAACGGGACAGCCAAGAGACCCAGTACTTC

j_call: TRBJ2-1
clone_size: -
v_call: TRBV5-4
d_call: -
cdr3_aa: CASSLGGQVSYNEQFF
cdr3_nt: TGTGCCAGCAGCTTGGGAGGCCAGGTTTCCTACAATGAGCAGTTCTTC

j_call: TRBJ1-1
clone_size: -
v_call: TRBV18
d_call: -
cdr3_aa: CASSPGRKRPEAFF
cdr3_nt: TGTGCCAGCTCACCGGGGCGAAAGAGGCCTGAAGCTTTCTTT

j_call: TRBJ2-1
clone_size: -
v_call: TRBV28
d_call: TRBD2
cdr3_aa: CASSFTSGMDEQFF
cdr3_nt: TGTGCCAGCAGTTTTACTAGCGGGATGGATGAGCAGTTCTTC

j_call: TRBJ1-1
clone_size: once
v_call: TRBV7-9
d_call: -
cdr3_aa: CASSSSGTNTEAFF
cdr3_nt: TGTGCCAGCAGTTCCTCAGGGACGAACACTGAAGCTTTCTTT

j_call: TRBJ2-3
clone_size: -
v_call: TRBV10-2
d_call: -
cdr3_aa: CASSDGADTQYF
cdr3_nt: TGCGCCAGCAGTGACGGGGCAGATACGCAGTATTTT

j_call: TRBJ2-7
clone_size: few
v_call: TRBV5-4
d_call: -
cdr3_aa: CASSSWQVGGSLGEQYF
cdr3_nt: TGTGCCAGCAGCTCCTGGCAGGTAGGGGGGAGCCTCGGTGAGCAGTACTTC

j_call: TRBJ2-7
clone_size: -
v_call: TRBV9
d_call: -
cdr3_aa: CASSVAPTREQYF
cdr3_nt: TGTGCCAGCAGCGTAGCCCCAACCAGGGAGCAGTACTTC

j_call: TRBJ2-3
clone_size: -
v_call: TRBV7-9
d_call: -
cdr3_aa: CASSLGFRALGDTQYF
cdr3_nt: TGTGCCAGCAGCTTAGGGTTCAGGGCCTTGGGAGATACGCAGTATTTT